This T cell receptor (beta chain) was recorded in a study of T cell responses to AZD1222 COVID-19 vaccine. Trimming cost V 5 bases and J 10 bases, with 35 bases left between them. This CDR3 is 19 amino acids long. Germline assignment: CDR1 LNHDA and CDR2 SQIVND (reference sequence). Of note for this clone: Its antigen remains unknown.

The assay was immunoSEQ multiplex PCR, and TCRdb's table has in-frame clones only and misses some. The sample contains about 150,000 clones, 90% to 95% of which appear only once. General study points: Seropositive AZD1222 recipients at baseline numbered only five or six. Spike-specific TCR repertoires showed rising breadth and depth after two AZD1222 doses. Repertoires in all cases were sampled only once the peak T cell response had passed.

Sequenced here: peripheral blood, sampled on day 0 of AZD1222 vaccination. This sequence originates from an adult in good health. This rearrangement joins TRBV19 to TRBJ1-1; a possible D gene is TRBD1 (6 bases). The CDR3 DNA is TGTGCCAGTAGTTCCTTTATGGGCTCCCCTCGGGGGGGGGCGGTCGGAGCTTTCTTT. Translation: CASSSFMGSPRGGAVGAFF.